What follows are 26 T cell receptor beta chains derived from one specimen sequenced in a study of neurological immune-mediated disorders. TCRdb independently ran MiXCR on the 5' RACE reads; one entry per CDR3 protein. The sample lists fewer than 35,000 distinct CDR3 sequences, roughly 4.4% seen once, with more than 20% in the top ten. The source material was PBMCs. The receptor set was obtained from a man aged 18 to 30 in good health.

In its sample, this clonotype was seen many times. The rearrangement uses TRBV6-1 and TRBJ2-7; 7 bases map to TRBD1. This CDR3 is built from 13 residues. The germline V gene has CDR1 MNHNS and CDR2 SASEGT. V dropped 6 bases and J dropped 9; count of bases not matched to a gene: 11. CDR3 in amino acids: CASRVGQSRWQYF. For the CDR3, the DNA is TGTGCCAGCAGGGTGGGACAGTCAAGGTGGCAGTACTTC.

This clonotype was recorded at least ten times. This chain links TRBV7-8 with TRBJ2-1, with TRBD2 as a possible D gene (5 bases). The CDR3 length is 12 residues. Germline values: CDR1 SGHVS, CDR2 FQNEAQ. Trimming removed 4 bases from V and 7 bases from J, with 8 bases in between. CDR3 loop: CASSSPGNEQFF. Written as DNA, the CDR3 is TGTGCCAGCAGCTCCCCGGGGAATGAGCAGTTCTTC.

This clonotype has at least ten counts. The chain has TRBV4-2 and TRBJ2-1; D unresolved. Trimming shortened V by 3 bases and J by 0 bases, and 12 bases separated the two germline ends. Germline V gene lookup returns CDR1 LGHNA and CDR2 YNFKEQ. This CDR3 region has 16 residues. The CDR3 loop reads CASSQSSESSYNEQFF. CDR3 nucleotide sequence: TGTGCCAGCAGCCAGAGCTCAGAGTCCTCCTACAATGAGCAGTTCTTC.

DNA for the CDR3: TGTGCCAGCAGCCAAGATGTTGTACGATATGGAGCCGGGGAGCAGTTCTTC. The encoded protein is CASSQDVVRYGAGEQFF. The chain couples TRBV4-2 to TRBJ2-1, with no clear D. The CDR3 is 17 residues long. Trimming pared 0 bases from V and 10 bases from J, leaving 22 bases between. Germline CDR1 reads LGHNA; CDR2 reads YNFKEQ.

The table lists this clonotype with many counts. The chain recombines TRBV11-2 with TRBJ1-1, with 7 bases aligning to TRBD1. With V trimmed by 0 bases and J by 1 base, 2 bases remained unmatched. Per the germline V gene, CDR1 is SGHAT and CDR2 is FQNNGV. The CDR3 has 15 amino acids. The CDR3 loop is CASSLEAGGNTEAFF. For the CDR3, the DNA is TGTGCCAGCAGCTTAGAGGCAGGGGGGAACACTGAAGCTTTCTTT.

This clonotype was seen repeatedly, ten times or more. One end of the junction varies from germline; a read error may be responsible. The V and J genes are TRBV20-1 and TRBJ1-5; no definite D call. Germline CDR1 reads DFQATT; CDR2 reads SNEGSKA (reference sequence). CDR3 length: 15 amino acids. This CDR3 is CSARGVMDSNQPQHF. The CDR3 coding sequence is TGCAGTGCCAGAGGAGTGATGGATAGCAATCAGCCCCAGCATTTT.

In this sample, this clonotype turned up many times. The chain uses TRBV20-1 and TRBJ1-3; a weak D match, TRBD1 (5 bases). This CDR3 comprises 14 residues. V shed 0 bases and J shed 6 bases, with 12 bases lying between them. CDR1 and CDR2 from the germline V gene are DFQATT and SNEGSKA (reference sequence). The CDR3 reads CSARDGRGENTIYF. CDR3 DNA sequence: TGCAGTGCTAGAGATGGGCGAGGGGAAAACACCATATATTTT.

This clonotype was counted ten times or more. The V and J genes are TRBV6-5 and TRBJ1-2; D not certain. The CDR3 is 13 residues long. From germline, CDR1 is MNHEY and CDR2 SVGAGI. Between the trimmed V and J ends, which lost 9 bases and 2 bases, there was a span of 13 bases. The CDR3: CARSGRRNYGYTF. CDR3 coding DNA: TGTGCCAGATCAGGACGAAGGAACTATGGCTACACCTTC.

This clonotype was picked up many times. V usage is TRBV12-3 or TRBV12-4 and J usage is TRBJ1-6; D may be TRBD1 (5 bases). The V and J ends lost 3 bases and 6 bases respectively, with 18 bases between them. CDR3 length: 17 residues. CDR3 region: CASSFDFRAGSNSPLHF. The CDR3, as DNA: TGTGCCAGCAGTTTTGATTTTAGGGCAGGGAGTAATTCACCCCTCCACTTT.

In its sample, this clonotype was seen many times. This chain links TRBV15 with TRBJ2-3; weak D call: TRBD2 (7 bases). This CDR3 is 16 amino acids long. Germline assignment: CDR1 LNHNV and CDR2 YYDKDF (reference sequence). Trimming stripped 0 bases from V and 4 bases from J, with 14 bases between. The CDR3 region has the DNA TGTGCCACCAGCAGAGATCGTACGGGGGGCCCAGATACGCAGTATTTT. The encoded protein is CATSRDRTGGPDTQYF.

At least ten counts were recorded for this clonotype. The chain couples TRBV5-5 to TRBJ1-2, with a tentative D call TRBD1 (6 bases). This CDR3 comprises 17 residues. The germline V and J ends were trimmed by 0 bases and 3 bases, with 18 bases remaining between them. Germline assignment: CDR1 SGHKS and CDR2 YYEKEE (reference sequence). CDR3 residues: CASSLVGQPLIDYGYTF. As DNA, the CDR3 is TGTGCCAGCAGCTTGGTCGGACAGCCTCTCATCGACTATGGCTACACCTTC.

This clonotype was seen ten or more times. This sequence joins TRBV7-8 and TRBJ1-1; D uncertain. Trimming shortened V by 1 base and J by 2 bases, and 8 bases separated the two germline ends. CDR3 size: 14 residues. Germline CDR1 reads SGHVS; CDR2 reads FQNEAQ. The CDR3 region has the DNA TGTGCCAGCAGCTTAGTAAGGGATAACACTGAAGCTTTCTTT. Translating it yields CASSLVRDNTEAFF. The entire variable domain, with the rest obtained from reference TRBV7-8 and TRBJ1-1, is as follows: GAGVSQSPRYKVAKRGQDVALRCDPISGHVSLFWYQQALGQGPEFLTYFQNEAQLDKSGLPSDRFFAERPEGSVSTLKIQRTQQEDSAVYLCASSLVRDNTEAFFGQGTRLTVV.

This clonotype occurred many times. The V gene is TRBV7-9, the J gene TRBJ2-1; D unclear. Germline CDR1 is SEHNR and CDR2 is FQNEAQ (reference sequence). V lost 3 bases to trimming and J lost 8 bases, with 5 bases between them. The CDR3 covers 11 residues. CDR3 in amino acids: CASSFGYEQFF. The CDR3 region has the DNA TGTGCCAGCAGCTTTGGATATGAGCAGTTCTTC.

This clonotype was seen ten or more times. An end of the junction does not agree with germline; a read error may underlie this. The rearrangement uses TRBV20-1 and TRBJ1-4, with unresolved D. Germline V lookup: CDR1 DFQATT, CDR2 SNEGSKA (reference sequence). CDR3 size: 13 residues. The CDR3 loop is CSARGSPNEKLFF. The CDR3, as DNA: TGCAGTGCTAGAGGGTCGCCTAATGAAAAGCTGTTTTTT.

This rearrangement joins TRBV4-2 to TRBJ2-7; 10 nucleotides match TRBD2. Trimming took 10 bases from V and 7 from J; bases not matched to a gene: 13. The CDR3 runs 14 residues. Germline values: CDR1 LGHNA, CDR2 YNFKEQ. CDR3 in DNA: TGTGCCATCCTCTGGGGACTAGCGTGGAGGGAGCAGTACTTC. Its protein is CAILWGLAWREQYF.

The table lists this clonotype with many counts. This rearrangement joins TRBV2 to TRBJ2-2; TRBD1 is a possible D gene (6 bases). The CDR3 is 16 amino acids. Germline V gene sequence: CDR1 SNHLY, CDR2 FYNNEI. The V end was cut by 3 bases, the J end by 0 bases, with 11 bases between. The CDR3 nucleotides read TGTGCCAGCAGTGAGCAGGGGTGGTCGAACACCGGGGAGCTGTTTTTT. Protein product: CASSEQGWSNTGELFF.

This clonotype has at least ten counts. The chain links TRBV4-2 to TRBJ2-3; D unclear. V shed 5 bases and J shed 4 bases, with 10 bases lying between them. This CDR3 contains 13 residues. The germline CDR1 and CDR2 sequences are LGHNA and YNFKEQ. CDR3 protein: CASSKTPADTQYF. The CDR3 nucleotides are TGTGCCAGCAGCAAAACCCCGGCAGATACGCAGTATTTT.

This clonotype was picked up many times. The rearrangement uses TRBV5-1 and TRBJ2-3, with D tentatively TRBD2 (6 bases). There are 14 residues in the CDR3. V gave up 3 bases and J gave up 2 bases, with 10 bases separating them. Germline assignment: CDR1 SGHRS and CDR2 YFSETQ. CDR3 sequence (DNA): TGCGCCAGCAGCTCGGGGGAGCCCACAGATACGCAGTATTTT. It codes for CASSSGEPTDTQYF.

This clonotype was found many times. CDR3 DNA: TGCAGTGCTGGGGGGCTAGACGGCTCCTACGAGCAGTACTTC. Translated, it gives CSAGGLDGSYEQYF. This chain uses TRBV20-1 with TRBJ2-7; D may correspond to TRBD1 or TRBD2 (6 bases each). This CDR3 has 14 residues. The V and J ends lost 5 bases and 0 bases respectively, with 14 bases between them. Germline CDR1 and CDR2: DFQATT and SNEGSKA (reference sequence).

This clonotype was detected ten times or more. The V gene is TRBV6-5, the J gene TRBJ1-5; D is possibly TRBD1 (5 bases). V dropped 2 bases and J dropped 3 bases, with 11 bases sitting between them. The germline V gene has CDR1 MNHEY and CDR2 SVGAGI. The CDR3 runs 15 residues. The CDR3 loop is CASSYRWGVNQPQHF. The CDR3 DNA reads as TGTGCCAGCAGTTACCGATGGGGGGTCAATCAGCCCCAGCATTTT.

This clonotype was counted many times. The chain carries TRBV5-1 and TRBJ2-7; TRBD1 aligns across 7 bases. The CDR3 runs 21 residues. Germline V gives CDR1 SGHRS, CDR2 YFSETQ. After removal of 1 base from V and 3 bases from J, the junction contained 25 bases not matched to a gene. The CDR3 DNA follows: TGCGCCAGCAGCTTGATAGGGGGCCTTAGGCATCCAGACGAAAGGAACTACGAGCAGTACTTC. It yields the protein CASSLIGGLRHPDERNYEQYF.

This clonotype was recorded at least ten times. The genes are TRBV5-1 and TRBJ1-4; no clear D. The length of the CDR3 is 14 residues. V lost 4 bases to trimming and J lost 6 bases, with 13 bases between them. Germline CDR1 is SGHRS and CDR2 is YFSETQ. The CDR3 DNA reads as TGCGCCAGCAGCCCCCAGGCAATGGATGAAAAACTGTTTTTT. Amino acids: CASSPQAMDEKLFF.

This clonotype was counted ten times or more. The rearrangement links TRBV7-9 to TRBJ2-1; 10 bases match TRBD1. The germline gives CDR1 SEHNR, CDR2 FQNEAQ (reference sequence). The CDR3 has 16 amino acids. J was trimmed by 0 bases and V by 5 bases; bases with no gene match: 4. The CDR3 sequence: CASSKDRGLSYNEQFF. Written as DNA, the CDR3 is TGTGCCAGCAGCAAAGACAGGGGGCTCTCCTACAATGAGCAGTTCTTC.

At least ten counts were recorded for this clonotype. V and J are TRBV7-2 and TRBJ1-5, with D tentatively TRBD1 (6 bases). Looked up from germline, CDR1 is SGHTA and CDR2 is FQGNSA. V lost 5 bases and J lost 4, with 18 bases in between. The CDR3 is made up of 16 amino acids. In DNA form, the CDR3 reads TGTGCCAGCAGCCCCTTTGTCGTGGGGACAAATCAGCCCCAGCATTTT. Encoded protein: CASSPFVVGTNQPQHF.

This clonotype was found many times. V gene TRBV20-1 combines with J gene TRBJ2-1; 8 bases align to TRBD2. Germline lookup yields CDR1 DFQATT and CDR2 SNEGSKA (reference sequence). J lost 0 bases, V lost 5 bases, and 6 bases had no gene match. CDR3 length: 15 amino acids. The CDR3 DNA sequence: TGCAGTGCTTATTCGGGGGGGAGCTCCTACAATGAGCAGTTCTTC. It translates to CSAYSGGSSYNEQFF.

This clonotype was detected many times. The V and J genes are TRBV2 and TRBJ1-6; D unclear. The V gene's germline CDR1 is SNHLY and CDR2 FYNNEI. V gave up 3 bases and J gave up 6 bases, with 12 bases separating them. This CDR3 has 15 residues. The CDR3 loop is CASSDLEWPNSPLHF. Here the CDR3 DNA reads TGTGCCAGCAGTGACCTCGAATGGCCTAATTCACCCCTCCACTTT.